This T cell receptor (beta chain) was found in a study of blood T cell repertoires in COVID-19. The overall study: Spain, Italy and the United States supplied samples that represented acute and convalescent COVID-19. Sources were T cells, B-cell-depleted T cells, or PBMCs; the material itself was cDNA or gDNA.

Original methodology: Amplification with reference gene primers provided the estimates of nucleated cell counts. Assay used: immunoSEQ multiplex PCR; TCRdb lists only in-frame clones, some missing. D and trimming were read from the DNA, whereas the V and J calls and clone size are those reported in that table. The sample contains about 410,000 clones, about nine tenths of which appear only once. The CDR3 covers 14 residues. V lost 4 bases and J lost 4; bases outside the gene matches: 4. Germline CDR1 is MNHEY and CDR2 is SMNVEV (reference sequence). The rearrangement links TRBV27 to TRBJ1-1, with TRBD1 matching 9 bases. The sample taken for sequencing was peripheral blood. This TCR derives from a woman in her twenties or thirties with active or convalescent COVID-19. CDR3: CASSSRTGVTEAFF. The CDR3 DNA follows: TGTGCCAGCAGTTCCCGGACAGGGGTCACTGAAGCTTTCTTT.